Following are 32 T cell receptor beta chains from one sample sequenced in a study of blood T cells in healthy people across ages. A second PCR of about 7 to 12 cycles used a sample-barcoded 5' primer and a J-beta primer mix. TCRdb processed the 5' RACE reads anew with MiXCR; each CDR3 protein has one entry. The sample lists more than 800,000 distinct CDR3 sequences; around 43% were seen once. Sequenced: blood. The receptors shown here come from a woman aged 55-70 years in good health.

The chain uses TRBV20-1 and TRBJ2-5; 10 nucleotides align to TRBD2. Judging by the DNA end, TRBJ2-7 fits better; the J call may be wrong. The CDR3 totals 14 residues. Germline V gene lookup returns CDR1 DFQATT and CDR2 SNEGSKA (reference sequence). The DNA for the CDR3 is TGCAGTGCGACAGCGGGAGGGCAGGGGTACGAGCAGTACTTC. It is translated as CSATAGGQGYEQYF.

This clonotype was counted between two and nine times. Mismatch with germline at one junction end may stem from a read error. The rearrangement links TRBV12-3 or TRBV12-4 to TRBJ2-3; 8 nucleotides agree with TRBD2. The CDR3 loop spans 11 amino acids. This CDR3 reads CSSGKTDTQYF. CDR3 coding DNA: TGCAGTAGCGGGAAAACAGATACGCAGTATTTT.

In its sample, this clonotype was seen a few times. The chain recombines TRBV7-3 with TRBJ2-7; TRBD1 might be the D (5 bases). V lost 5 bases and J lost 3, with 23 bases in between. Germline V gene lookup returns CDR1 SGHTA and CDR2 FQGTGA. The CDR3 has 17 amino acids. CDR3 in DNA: TGTGCCAGCAGCAAACCCAACCCGACAAGGGGTCGCTACGAGCAGTACTTC. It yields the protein CASSKPNPTRGRYEQYF.

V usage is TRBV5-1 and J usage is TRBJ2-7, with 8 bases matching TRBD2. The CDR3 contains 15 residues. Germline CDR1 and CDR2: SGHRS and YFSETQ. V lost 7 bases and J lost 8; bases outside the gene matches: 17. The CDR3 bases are TGCGCCAGCGGACCTTTGACTAGCGCCCCTGGGAAGCAGTACTTC. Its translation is CASGPLTSAPGKQYF. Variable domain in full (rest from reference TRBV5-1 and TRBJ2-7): KAGVTQTPRYLIKTRGQQVTLSCSPISGHRSVSWYQQTPGQGLQFLFEYFSETQRNKGNFPGRFSGRQFSNSRSEMNVSTLELGDSALYLCASGPLTSAPGKQYFGPGTRLTVT.

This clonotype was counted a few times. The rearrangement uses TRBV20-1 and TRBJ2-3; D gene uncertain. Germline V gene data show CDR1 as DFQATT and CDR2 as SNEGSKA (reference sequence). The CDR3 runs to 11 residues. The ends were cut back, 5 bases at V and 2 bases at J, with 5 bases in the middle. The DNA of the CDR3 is TGCAGTGCTGGTTCCACAGATACGCAGTATTTT. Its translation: CSAGSTDTQYF.

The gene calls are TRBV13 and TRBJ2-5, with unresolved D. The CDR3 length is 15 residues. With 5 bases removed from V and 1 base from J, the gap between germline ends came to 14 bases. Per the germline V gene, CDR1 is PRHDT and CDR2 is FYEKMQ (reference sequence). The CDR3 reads CASSARTAPQETQYF. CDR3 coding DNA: TGTGCCAGCAGCGCAAGGACGGCTCCCCAAGAGACCCAGTACTTC.

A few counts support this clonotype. CDR3 protein: CSARGRAGTGTIYEQYF. CDR3 DNA: TGCAGTGCTAGAGGGAGAGCCGGGACAGGGACAATCTACGAGCAGTACTTC. V and J are TRBV20-1 and TRBJ2-7; 9 positions match TRBD1. Trimming cost V 1 base and J 3 bases; bases outside gene matches: 13. The CDR3 is 17 amino acids. Germline V CDR1 and CDR2: DFQATT, SNEGSKA (reference sequence).

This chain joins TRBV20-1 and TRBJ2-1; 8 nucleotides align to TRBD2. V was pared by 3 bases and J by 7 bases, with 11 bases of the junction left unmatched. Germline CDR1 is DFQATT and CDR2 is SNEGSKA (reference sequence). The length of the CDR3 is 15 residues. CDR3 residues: CSASNPRLARNEQFF. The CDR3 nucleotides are TGCAGTGCTAGTAACCCTAGACTAGCGAGGAATGAGCAGTTCTTC.

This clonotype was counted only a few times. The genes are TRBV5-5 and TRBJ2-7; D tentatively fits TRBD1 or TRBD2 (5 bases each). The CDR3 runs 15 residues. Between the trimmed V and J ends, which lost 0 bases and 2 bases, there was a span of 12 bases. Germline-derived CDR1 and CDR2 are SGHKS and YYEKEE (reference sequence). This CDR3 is CASSLVGDQTYEQYF. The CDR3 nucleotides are TGTGCCAGCAGCTTGGTGGGGGACCAGACCTACGAGCAGTACTTC.

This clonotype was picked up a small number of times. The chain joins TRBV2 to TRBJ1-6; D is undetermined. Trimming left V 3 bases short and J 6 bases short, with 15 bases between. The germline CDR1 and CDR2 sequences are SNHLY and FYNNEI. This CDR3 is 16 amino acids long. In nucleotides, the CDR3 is TGTGCCAGCAGTGACCTCGTAGGGAAGGGTAATTCACCCCTCCACTTT. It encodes CASSDLVGKGNSPLHF.

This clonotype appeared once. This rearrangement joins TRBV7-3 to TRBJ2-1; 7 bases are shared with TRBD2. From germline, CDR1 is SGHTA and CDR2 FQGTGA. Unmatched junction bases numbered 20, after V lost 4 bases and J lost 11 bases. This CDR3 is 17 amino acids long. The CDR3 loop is CASSSTTQLAPSRKQFF. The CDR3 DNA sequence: TGTGCCAGCAGCTCGACTACCCAACTAGCGCCCAGCAGGAAGCAGTTCTTC.

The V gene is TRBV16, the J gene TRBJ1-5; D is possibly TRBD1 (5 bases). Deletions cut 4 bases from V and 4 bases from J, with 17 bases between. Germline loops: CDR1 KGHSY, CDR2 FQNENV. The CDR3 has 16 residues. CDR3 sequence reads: CASSRRDGADNQPQHF. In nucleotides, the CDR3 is TGTGCCAGCAGCCGCCGGGACGGTGCTGATAATCAGCCCCAGCATTTT. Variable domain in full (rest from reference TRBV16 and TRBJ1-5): GEEVAQTPKHLVRGEGQKAKLYCAPIKGHSYVFWYQQVLKNEFKFLISFQNENVFDETGMPKERFSAKCLPNSPCSLEIQATKLEDSAVYFCASSRRDGADNQPQHFGDGTRLSIL.

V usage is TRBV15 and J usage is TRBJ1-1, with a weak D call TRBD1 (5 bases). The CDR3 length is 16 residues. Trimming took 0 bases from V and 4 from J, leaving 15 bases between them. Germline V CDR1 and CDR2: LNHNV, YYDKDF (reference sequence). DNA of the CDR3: TGTGCCACCAGCAGAGATCTTGGGGGGAGTTTCACTGAAGCTTTCTTT. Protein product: CATSRDLGGSFTEAFF.

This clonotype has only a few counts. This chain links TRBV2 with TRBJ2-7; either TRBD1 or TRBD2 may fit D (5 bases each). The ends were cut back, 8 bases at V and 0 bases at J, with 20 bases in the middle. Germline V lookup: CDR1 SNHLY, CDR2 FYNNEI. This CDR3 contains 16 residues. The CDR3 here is CASGSGQRGSSYEQYF. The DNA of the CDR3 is TGTGCCAGCGGTTCGGGTCAGAGGGGCAGCTCCTACGAGCAGTACTTC.

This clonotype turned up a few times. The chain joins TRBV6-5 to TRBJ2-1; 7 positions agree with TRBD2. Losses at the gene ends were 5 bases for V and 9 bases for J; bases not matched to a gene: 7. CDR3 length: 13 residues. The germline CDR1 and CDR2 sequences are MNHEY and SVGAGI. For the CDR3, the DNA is TGTGCCAGCAGTCGACTTTTAGCGGGTGAGCAGTTCTTC. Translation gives CASSRLLAGEQFF.

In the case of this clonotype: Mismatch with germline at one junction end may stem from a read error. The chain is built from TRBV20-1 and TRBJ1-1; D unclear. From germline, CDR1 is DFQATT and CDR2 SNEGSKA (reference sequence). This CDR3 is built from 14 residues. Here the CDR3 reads CSAPPAESNAEAFF. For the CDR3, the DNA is TGCAGTGCTCCTCCTGCCGAATCGAACGCTGAAGCTTTCTTT.

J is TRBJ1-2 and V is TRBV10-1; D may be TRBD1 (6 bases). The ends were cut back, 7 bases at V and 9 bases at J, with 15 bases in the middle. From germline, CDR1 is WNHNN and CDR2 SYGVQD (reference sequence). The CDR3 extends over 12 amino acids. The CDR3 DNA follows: TGCGCCAGCAATGGAGGGGGGGAAAGCTACACCTTC. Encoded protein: CASNGGGESYTF.

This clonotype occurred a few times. In DNA, the CDR3 is TGTGCCAGCAGCCCTCCGGGGTCCTCGGGCGAGCAGTACTTC. Translating gives CASSPPGSSGEQYF. The V and J genes are TRBV6-5 and TRBJ2-7, with a weak D call TRBD2 (5 bases). Trimming removed 6 bases at V and 6 bases at J, with 18 bases between. The CDR3 totals 14 residues. Germline-derived CDR1 and CDR2 are MNHEY and SVGAGI.

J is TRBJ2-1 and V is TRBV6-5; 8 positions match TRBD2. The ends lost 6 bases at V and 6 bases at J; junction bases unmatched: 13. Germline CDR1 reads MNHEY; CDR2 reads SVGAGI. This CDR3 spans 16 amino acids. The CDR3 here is CASRTASGSIFNEQFF. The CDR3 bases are TGTGCCAGCAGGACAGCCAGCGGGAGCATCTTCAATGAGCAGTTCTTC.

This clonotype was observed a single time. The CDR3 region has the DNA TGTGCCAGCAGTCGCCCGGGACTAAGGAATGAAAAACTGTTTTTT. Translation: CASSRPGLRNEKLFF. This chain uses TRBV28 with TRBJ1-4; tentatively, D is TRBD1 (5 bases). The germline CDR1 and CDR2 sequences are MDHEN and SYDVKM. V lost 5 bases and J 5 bases, leaving 15 bases between the germline ends. This CDR3 is 15 amino acids long.

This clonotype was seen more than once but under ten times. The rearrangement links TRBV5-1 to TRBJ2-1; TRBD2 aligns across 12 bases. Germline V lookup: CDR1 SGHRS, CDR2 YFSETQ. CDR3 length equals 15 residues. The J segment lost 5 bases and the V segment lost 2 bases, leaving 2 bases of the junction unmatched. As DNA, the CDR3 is TGCGCCAGCAGCTTTCGGACTAGCGGGAACAATGAGCAGTTCTTC. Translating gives CASSFRTSGNNEQFF.

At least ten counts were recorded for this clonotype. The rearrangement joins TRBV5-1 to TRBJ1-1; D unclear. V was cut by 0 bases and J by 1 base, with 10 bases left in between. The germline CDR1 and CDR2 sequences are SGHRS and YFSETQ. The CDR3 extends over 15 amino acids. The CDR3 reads CASSLDGRSNTEAFF. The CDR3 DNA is TGCGCCAGCAGCTTGGATGGCAGGTCGAACACTGAAGCTTTCTTT.

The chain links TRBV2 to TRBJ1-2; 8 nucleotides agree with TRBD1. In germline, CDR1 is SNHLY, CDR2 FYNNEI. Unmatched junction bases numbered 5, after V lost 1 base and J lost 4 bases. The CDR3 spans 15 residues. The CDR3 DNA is TGTGCCAGCAGTGAAGACGACAGGGGACCCTATGGCTACACCTTC. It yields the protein CASSEDDRGPYGYTF.

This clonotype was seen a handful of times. The CDR3 bases are TGTGCCATCCCGGACAGCCCTAATGAAAAACTGTTTTTT. It specifies CAIPDSPNEKLFF. This chain links TRBV10-3 with TRBJ1-4, with a possible D match to TRBD1 (6 bases). The V end lost 8 bases, the J end lost 3 bases, and 10 bases lay between the germline ends. There are 13 residues in the CDR3. Looked up from germline, CDR1 is ENHRY and CDR2 is SYGVKD.

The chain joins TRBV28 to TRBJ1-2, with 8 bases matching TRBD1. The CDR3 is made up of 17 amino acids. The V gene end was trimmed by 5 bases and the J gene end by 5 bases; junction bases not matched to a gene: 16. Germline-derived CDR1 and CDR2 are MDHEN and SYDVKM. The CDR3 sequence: CASSEADLSGTGYGYTF. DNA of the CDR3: TGTGCCAGCAGTGAAGCCGATTTATCAGGGACAGGATATGGCTACACCTTC.

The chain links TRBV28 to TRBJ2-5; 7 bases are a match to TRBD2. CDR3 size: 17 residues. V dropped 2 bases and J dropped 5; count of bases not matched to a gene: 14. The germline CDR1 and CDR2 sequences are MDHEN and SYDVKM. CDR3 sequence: CASSLAVGGNFRETQYF. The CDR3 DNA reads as TGTGCCAGCAGTTTAGCTGTCGGGGGGAACTTTAGGGAGACCCAGTACTTC.

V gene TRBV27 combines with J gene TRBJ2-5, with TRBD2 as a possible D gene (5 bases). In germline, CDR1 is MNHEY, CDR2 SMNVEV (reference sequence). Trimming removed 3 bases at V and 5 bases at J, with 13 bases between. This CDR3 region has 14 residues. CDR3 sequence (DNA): TGTGCCAGCAGTTTTGACCGAACGGGGGAGACCCAGTACTTC. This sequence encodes CASSFDRTGETQYF.

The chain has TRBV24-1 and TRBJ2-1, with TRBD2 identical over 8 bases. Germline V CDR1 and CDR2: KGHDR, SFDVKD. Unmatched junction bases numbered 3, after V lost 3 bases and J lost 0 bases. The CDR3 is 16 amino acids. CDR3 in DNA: TGTGCCACCAGTGATACTAGCGGAAGCTCCTACAATGAGCAGTTCTTC. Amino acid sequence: CATSDTSGSSYNEQFF.

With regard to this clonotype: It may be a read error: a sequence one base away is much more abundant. The CDR3 sequence is CTSLQGDYGYTF. CDR3 coding DNA: TGCACCAGCCTACAGGGAGACTATGGCTACACCTTC. V gene TRBV4-1 combines with J gene TRBJ1-2; weak D call: TRBD1 (6 bases). Germline V gene sequence: CDR1 MGHRA, CDR2 YSYEKL. The CDR3 spans 12 residues.

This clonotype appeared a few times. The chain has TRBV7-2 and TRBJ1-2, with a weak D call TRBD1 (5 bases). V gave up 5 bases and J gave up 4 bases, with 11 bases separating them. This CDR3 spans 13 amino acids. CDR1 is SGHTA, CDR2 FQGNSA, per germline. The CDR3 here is CASSQGQIYGYTF. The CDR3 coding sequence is TGTGCCAGCAGCCAAGGACAAATCTATGGCTACACCTTC.

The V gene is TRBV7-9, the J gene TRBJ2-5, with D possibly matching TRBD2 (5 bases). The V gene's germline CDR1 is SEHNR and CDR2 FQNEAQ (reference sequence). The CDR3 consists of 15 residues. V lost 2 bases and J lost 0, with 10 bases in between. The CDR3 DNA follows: TGTGCCAGCAGCTTATCGCGGGTTCACCAAGAGACCCAGTACTTC. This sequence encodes CASSLSRVHQETQYF.

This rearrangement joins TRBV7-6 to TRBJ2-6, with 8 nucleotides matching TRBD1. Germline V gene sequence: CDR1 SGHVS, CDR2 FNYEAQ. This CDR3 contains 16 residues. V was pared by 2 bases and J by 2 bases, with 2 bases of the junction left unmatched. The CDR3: CASSLQGAAGANVLTF. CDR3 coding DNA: TGTGCCAGCAGCTTACAGGGGGCAGCTGGGGCCAACGTCCTGACTTTC.